The rows below give T cell receptor beta chains drawn from one sample of a study of blood T cell repertoires in COVID-19. Method: immunoSEQ multiplex PCR; TCRdb's copy keeps in-frame clones and lacks some. The data show 200,000 to 300,000 clones, roughly 86% seen once. Sequenced sample: peripheral blood. The source is a young woman who had recovered from COVID-19. The CDR3 runs from the conserved cysteine through the conserved F or W. Each record gives: clone size, J gene, V gene, D gene, CDR3 DNA, CDR3 protein. D genes are given only for firm matches. Size is omitted from some rows. Given values are once, few, many or a class for expanded clones.

size: -
J: TRBJ1-2
V: TRBV6-5
D: -
DNA: TGTGCCAGCGTCCAGATCTATGGCTACACCTTC
CDR3: CASVQIYGYTF

size: few
J: TRBJ1-2
V: TRBV9
D: TRBD1
DNA: TGTGCCAGCAGCGAGACAGGGGCGCCGGCTAACTATGGCTACACCTTC
CDR3: CASSETGAPANYGYTF

size: -
J: TRBJ1-1
V: TRBV6-2/TRBV6-3
D: -
DNA: TGTGCCAGCAGTTACTCGAGCTGGGAGGGGGCTTTCTTT
CDR3: CASSYSSWEGAFF

size: -
J: TRBJ2-3
V: TRBV6-2/TRBV6-3
D: TRBD2
DNA: TGTGCCAGCAGCCCTAGCGGGGGGGACGATACGCAGTATTTT
CDR3: CASSPSGGDDTQYF

size: few
J: TRBJ1-1
V: TRBV5-5
D: -
DNA: TGTGCCAGCAGCTTGGACAGGGAGAACACTGAAGCTTTCTTT
CDR3: CASSLDRENTEAFF

size: -
J: TRBJ2-3
V: TRBV15
D: -
DNA: TGTGCCACCAGCAGACCCCGAGATACGCAGTATTTT
CDR3: CATSRPRDTQYF

size: -
J: TRBJ1-2
V: TRBV19
D: -
DNA: TGTGCCAGTCACAACAGGGATGGCTACACCTTC
CDR3: CASHNRDGYTF

size: -
J: TRBJ2-5
V: TRBV24-1
D: -
DNA: TGTGCCACCAGTGATCCCGGACAGCAAGAGACCCAGTACTTC
CDR3: CATSDPGQQETQYF

size: -
J: TRBJ2-7
V: TRBV5-6
D: TRBD1
DNA: TGTGCCAGCAGCTTGGGGACAGGGTCATCCGAGCAGTACTTC
CDR3: CASSLGTGSSEQYF

size: -
J: TRBJ2-5
V: TRBV18
D: -
DNA: TGTGCCAGCTCACGGGGAGAGACGTTCCAAGAGACCCAGTACTTC
CDR3: CASSRGETFQETQYF

size: -
J: TRBJ2-1
V: TRBV9
D: TRBD2
DNA: TGTGCCAGCACCGAGACTAGCCGGAACAATGAGCAGTTCTTC
CDR3: CASTETSRNNEQFF

size: -
J: TRBJ2-1
V: TRBV4-1
D: -
DNA: TGCGCCAGCAGCCAAGATAACAGGGTCAATGAGCAGTTCTTC
CDR3: CASSQDNRVNEQFF

size: -
J: TRBJ2-3
V: TRBV5-1
D: TRBD2
DNA: TGCGCCAGCAGCCCGGGACTAGCGGATAGCACAGATACGCAGTATTTT
CDR3: CASSPGLADSTDTQYF

size: once
J: TRBJ1-2
V: TRBV7-6
D: -
DNA: TGTGCCAGCAGCCCCCTTCAAGGGGAAGGTGGTGCCTATGGCTACACCTTC
CDR3: CASSPLQGEGGAYGYTF

size: -
J: TRBJ1-4
V: TRBV18
D: TRBD1
DNA: TGTGCCAGCTCACCCAATCGGGACAGCCTTAATGAAAAACTGTTTTTT
CDR3: CASSPNRDSLNEKLFF

size: -
J: TRBJ1-2
V: TRBV29-1
D: -
DNA: TGCAGCGTTAGCCCAGGGGAAGGCAGAGGAGTGACTGACTATGGCTACACCTTC
CDR3: CSVSPGEGRGVTDYGYTF

size: -
J: TRBJ1-3
V: TRBV11-2
D: -
DNA: TGTGCCAGCAGCCCTAGCCTACTTCGATTATATTTT
CDR3: CASSPSLLRLYF

size: -
J: TRBJ1-4
V: TRBV5-5
D: TRBD1
DNA: TGTGCCAGCAGCTTCCGCACAGGGGGGACAACTAATGAAAAACTGTTTTTT
CDR3: CASSFRTGGTTNEKLFF

size: -
J: TRBJ2-4
V: TRBV30
D: -
DNA: TGTGCCACACAACGGTCATACTACAAAAACATTCAGTACTTC
CDR3: CATQRSYYKNIQYF

size: -
J: TRBJ2-7
V: TRBV4-1
D: -
DNA: TGCGCCAGCAGCCAAGATCATGGAGGGTATGTCTACGAGCAGTACTTC
CDR3: CASSQDHGGYVYEQYF

size: -
J: TRBJ2-1
V: TRBV5-4
D: -
DNA: TGTGCCAGCAGCTTGCCCCCTTGTCGTGAGCAGTTCTTC
CDR3: CASSLPPCREQFF

size: -
J: TRBJ2-1
V: TRBV7-2
D: TRBD2
DNA: TGTGCCAGCAGCGTGGGACTAGCCACCCTGTACAATTGGGGCGATGAGCAGTTCTTC
CDR3: CASSVGLATLYNWGDEQFF

size: -
J: TRBJ2-7
V: TRBV4-1
D: -
DNA: TGCGCCAGCCGAGCAGGGATACTCTCCTACGAGCAGTACTTC
CDR3: CASRAGILSYEQYF

size: few
J: TRBJ1-1
V: TRBV6-5
D: -
DNA: TGTGCCAGCAGTCCAACCGGGACTATAGGTACTGAAGCTTTCTTT
CDR3: CASSPTGTIGTEAFF

size: -
J: TRBJ2-1
V: TRBV2
D: TRBD2
DNA: TGTGCCAGCAGGACGACGGGGGGGATGTACAATGAGCAGTTCTTC
CDR3: CASRTTGGMYNEQFF

size: -
J: TRBJ2-2
V: TRBV4-1
D: -
DNA: TGCGCCAGCAGCCAAGCTGGGGAGCTGTTTTTT
CDR3: CASSQAGELFF

size: -
J: TRBJ2-1
V: TRBV6-4
D: TRBD2
DNA: TGTGCCAGCAGTGCCTTCAGCGGGGAGAATGAGCAGTTCTTC
CDR3: CASSAFSGENEQFF

size: -
J: TRBJ2-5
V: TRBV29-1
D: -
DNA: TGCAGCGCTCCCGGTTTCCAAGAGACCCAGTACTTC
CDR3: CSAPGFQETQYF

size: -
J: TRBJ2-6
V: TRBV7-9
D: -
DNA: TGTGCCAGCAGCTCAGAGAGGCGCAGCTCTGGGGCCAACGTCCTGACTTTC
CDR3: CASSSERRSSGANVLTF

size: -
J: TRBJ2-5
V: TRBV9
D: -
DNA: TGTGCCAGCAGCGCCGGGGGGCTACAAGAGACCCAGTACTTC
CDR3: CASSAGGLQETQYF

size: -
J: TRBJ2-7
V: TRBV7-6
D: TRBD1
DNA: TGTGCCAGCAGCTTACAAGGACAGGGGGCCAGGGAGCAGTACTTC
CDR3: CASSLQGQGAREQYF

size: -
J: TRBJ2-1
V: TRBV7-3
D: TRBD1
DNA: TGTGCCAGCAGCCCCAGGGGGCTGCATGAGCAGTTCTTC
CDR3: CASSPRGLHEQFF